The clone carrying this TCR beta chain was counted only a few times. Its antigen is still unknown. Each CDR3 protein is one row after TCRdb ran MiXCR on the reads. Of approximately 770,000 distinct CDR3 sequences in the sample, about 28% are singletons; the top ten hold roughly 14%. This specimen comes from a study of T cell repertoires in cytomegalovirus infection. Study-level findings and limits: HLA-C-restricted CMV-specific TCR beta clonotypes prevailed in the ex vivo response.

Here the sequenced sample was cultured CD8+ T cells from PBMCs, taken from culture after CMV antigen stimulation. The clonotype comes from a human donor in good health (CMV status not recorded). Some clones in this sample may be carry-over from other donors' samples.

CDR3 DNA: TGCGCCAGCAGCCATCTACTAGCGGGGCAAGAGACCCAGTACTTC. Translated, it gives CASSHLLAGQETQYF. The rearrangement joins TRBV4-1 to TRBJ2-5; 10 bases line up with TRBD2. V lost 3 bases and J lost 2; bases outside the gene matches: 3. Per the germline V gene, CDR1 is MGHRA and CDR2 is YSYEKL. CDR3 length: 15 amino acids.